This is a list of T cell receptor beta chains from one sample in a study of T cells after yellow fever vaccination. TCRdb independently ran MiXCR on the 5' RACE reads; one entry per CDR3 protein. This sample has 28,000 or so distinct CDR3 sequences; 4.4% occur once, and the top ten carry 40% to 55%. This specimen consisted of CD8+ T cells sorted from PBMCs, obtained 5 days after the yellow fever booster vaccination. The source is a man under 40 who received the YFV17D yellow fever vaccine. CDR3s include the opening cysteine and the closing phenylalanine or tryptophan. Fields, in order: D gene, clone size, J gene, CDR3 length, V gene, CDR3 DNA, CDR3 protein. D genes are given only for firm matches. Clone size is not always given. Where it is, it says once, few, many or a class for expanded clones.

>.|many|TRBJ2-7|15|TRBV28
TGTGCCAGCAGTTTAGGAGTCCGAGGGGACTACGAGCAGTACTTC
CASSLGVRGDYEQYF
>.|many|TRBJ2-7|11|TRBV14
TGTGCCAGCAGCCTGGGCGACGAGCAGTACTTC
CASSLGDEQYF
>TRBD2|many|TRBJ2-5|16|TRBV4-2
TGTGCCAGCAGCCAAGGCGGGACTAGCGAGCAAGAGACCCAGTACTTC
CASSQGGTSEQETQYF
>.|many|TRBJ2-6|19|TRBV27
TGTGCCAGCAGTTCCCGTTCAGGGACCAAGAGCTCTGGGGCCAACGTCCTGACTTTC
CASSSRSGTKSSGANVLTF
>.|many|TRBJ2-3|14|TRBV29-1
TGCAGCGTAGAAAGACAGACGATCACAGATACGCAGTATTTT
CSVERQTITDTQYF
>.|many|TRBJ2-1|15|TRBV29-1
TGCAGCGTTGAAAAAGGACTGAGCTCCTACAATGAGCAGTTCTTC
CSVEKGLSSYNEQFF
>.|many|TRBJ2-2|14|TRBV30
TGTGCCTGGAGTCCGGACGTCAACACCGGGGAGCTGTTTTTT
CAWSPDVNTGELFF
>TRBD2|many|TRBJ2-1|16|TRBV29-1
TGCAGCGTTGAAGCCCGCTGGCGGGAGATCTACAATGAGCAGTTCTTC
CSVEARWREIYNEQFF
>.|many|TRBJ2-1|16|TRBV20-1
TGCAGTGCTAGAGATACAAGATCCCGCTCCTACAATGAGCAGTTCTTC
CSARDTRSRSYNEQFF
>.|many|TRBJ2-2|13|TRBV5-4
TGTGCCAGCAGCTTGTTCGGGCCCGGGGAGCTGTTTTTT
CASSLFGPGELFF
>TRBD1|many|TRBJ1-2|15|TRBV7-2
TGTGCCAGCAGCTACGGGGTTGAGGGGGCAGGCGGCTACACCTTC
CASSYGVEGAGGYTF
>.|many|TRBJ1-4|15|TRBV30
TGTGCCTGGAGTAACTCTGTAGAAGGCCAGGAAAAACTGTTTTTT
CAWSNSVEGQEKLFF
>.|many|TRBJ2-3|14|TRBV5-1
TGCGCCAGCAGCTTGGCCCTGAACACAGATACGCAGTATTTT
CASSLALNTDTQYF
>TRBD1|.|TRBJ1-2|13|TRBV20-1
TGCAGTGCTAGCGACAGGGAGCTAAATGGCTACACCTTC
CSASDRELNGYTF
>.|many|TRBJ2-3|10|TRBV15
TGTGCCACCGGGTCAGATACGCAGTATTTT
CATGSDTQYF
>.|many|TRBJ2-7|13|TRBV10-2
TGCGCCAGCAGTGGGACTAATTCCTACGAGCAGTACTTC
CASSGTNSYEQYF
>TRBD2|many|TRBJ2-1|13|TRBV20-1
TGCAGTGCTACCGGGACTAGTGCTTATGAGCAGTTCTTC
CSATGTSAYEQFF
>TRBD1|many|TRBJ1-4|16|TRBV15
TGTGCCACCAGCAGAGAAAGAGACAGGGCGGATGAAAAACTGTTTTTT
CATSRERDRADEKLFF
>.|many|TRBJ2-1|15|TRBV5-1
TGCGCCAGCAGCTTGACCCCCGACGGTAACAATGAGCAGTTCTTC
CASSLTPDGNNEQFF
>.|many|TRBJ2-7|16|TRBV6-5
TGTGCCAGCAGTTACTCTAGCGGTGGCCCGGGCTACGAGCAGTACTTC
CASSYSSGGPGYEQYF
>.|many|TRBJ1-2|13|TRBV5-8
TGTGCCAGCAGCTTCAGAGACCCCGATGGCTACACCTTC
CASSFRDPDGYTF
>.|many|TRBJ1-1|13|TRBV29-1
TGCAGCGTTGCAAGGGGACTGAACACTGAAGCTTTCTTT
CSVARGLNTEAFF
>.|many|TRBJ2-5|13|TRBV27
TGTGCCAGCAGCCAGGACAGCAAAGAGACCCAGTACTTC
CASSQDSKETQYF
>TRBD1|.|TRBJ2-7|13|TRBV5-1
TGCGCCAGTTCTCCGGGACAGGGGGAAGAGCAGTACTTC
CASSPGQGEEQYF
>TRBD1|many|TRBJ1-6|17|TRBV9
TGTGCCAGCAGCGTCGCCGGGGACAGCTCCTATAATTCACCCCTCCACTTT
CASSVAGDSSYNSPLHF
>TRBD2|.|TRBJ2-1|21|TRBV24-1
TGTGCCACCTGTTATTTGAAGGCCGGTGGTAAGGGGACTAGCTTGATCAATGAGCAGTTCTTC
CATCYLKAGGKGTSLINEQFF
>.|few|TRBJ2-2|14|TRBV10-1
TGCGCCAGCCTTGGAAGGGGGGGAACCGGGGAGCTGTTTTTT
CASLGRGGTGELFF
>TRBD2|many|TRBJ2-1|15|TRBV7-9
TGTGCCAGCAGCTTAGGAGCGGGAGATTACAATGAGCAGTTCTTC
CASSLGAGDYNEQFF
>TRBD1|many|TRBJ2-3|16|TRBV20-1
TGCAGTGCTAGGGGGGTGGGGACAGAATTCACAGATACGCAGTATTTT
CSARGVGTEFTDTQYF
>TRBD1|many|TRBJ2-7|15|TRBV19
TGTGCCAGTAGTTTGACAGGGGCGAACTTGAACGAGCAGTACTTC
CASSLTGANLNEQYF
>TRBD2|many|TRBJ2-1|14|TRBV7-9
TGTGCCAGCAGCCCCACGGGGGAGGGGCGTGAGCAGTTCTTC
CASSPTGEGREQFF
>.|many|TRBJ2-3|15|TRBV5-1
TGCGCCAGCAGCTTGGATATGGCTGCCACAGATACGCAGTATTTT
CASSLDMAATDTQYF
>.|many|TRBJ2-1|16|TRBV15
TGTGCCACCGTTTCTTCTTCGGGTGTGCGGAGAGATGAGCAGTTCTTC
CATVSSSGVRRDEQFF
>.|many|TRBJ1-6|20|TRBV20-1
TGCAGTGCTAAGGGGCTGGTGACGGGAGCGGGGGAGACCTATAATTCACCCCTCCACTTT
CSAKGLVTGAGETYNSPLHF
>TRBD2|many|TRBJ2-1|17|TRBV29-1
TGCAGCGTTGAAGATGACGGACTAGCGGGAGTATACAATGAGCAGTTCTTC
CSVEDDGLAGVYNEQFF
>.|many|TRBJ2-7|12|TRBV20-1
TGCAGTGCTAGTGAAGGACAGAACGAGCAGTACTTC
CSASEGQNEQYF
>.|many|TRBJ2-1|16|TRBV23-1
TGCGCCAGCAGTCAATTCTTCCAGGGTGTGTGTAATGAGCAGTTCTTC
CASSQFFQGVCNEQFF
>TRBD2|many|TRBJ2-1|22|TRBV9
TGTGCCAGCAGCGCAGGGGATCTGGGACTAGCGGACCCCAACCCTGGATACAATGAGCAGTTCTTC
CASSAGDLGLADPNPGYNEQFF
>TRBD2|many|TRBJ2-7|14|TRBV7-2
TGTGCCAGCAGCATTAGCGGGAGTAGTTACGAGCAGTACTTC
CASSISGSSYEQYF
>.|many|TRBJ2-1|16|TRBV6-5
TGTGCCAGCGAGCCGGTCGAGGGCCAATTATACAATGAGCAGTTCTTC
CASEPVEGQLYNEQFF
>TRBD2|many|TRBJ2-3|15|TRBV2
TGTGCCAGCAGTGGACTAGCGACTAGCACAGATACGCAGTATTTT
CASSGLATSTDTQYF
>TRBD2|many|TRBJ2-1|12|TRBV10-3
TGTGCCACAGTAGCGGGAGGCAATGAGCAGTTCTTC
CATVAGGNEQFF
>.|many|TRBJ2-6|16|TRBV6-5
TGTGCCAGCAGTTACTCCGGAGGGTCCGGGGCCAACGTCCTGACTTTC
CASSYSGGSGANVLTF
>.|.|TRBJ2-2|20|TRBV3-1
TGTGCCTGCAGCCAAGAATTCGATAGGAGCGGCCCCGCGAACACCGGGGAGCTGTTTTTT
CACSQEFDRSGPANTGELFF
>.|many|TRBJ2-3|12|TRBV7-2
TGTGCCAGCAGCTTAGCGTCCGATACGCAGTATTTT
CASSLASDTQYF
>.|many|TRBJ1-5|15|TRBV5-1
TGCGCCAGCAGCTTGGCGGCAGGGCCTTTGGAGCCCCAGCATTTT
CASSLAAGPLEPQHF
>.|many|TRBJ2-7|16|TRBV9
TGTGCCAGCAGCCCCAAGGAGGGGACAGTGATAGGCGAGCAGTACTTC
CASSPKEGTVIGEQYF
>.|many|TRBJ2-1|15|TRBV7-8
TGTGCCAGCGTTACAGGGACAAGCTCCTACAATGAGCAGTTCTTC
CASVTGTSSYNEQFF
>TRBD2|many|TRBJ2-1|15|TRBV11-2
TGTGCCAGCAGCTTAGAAACAGCGGGAGGGAATGAGCAGTTCTTC
CASSLETAGGNEQFF